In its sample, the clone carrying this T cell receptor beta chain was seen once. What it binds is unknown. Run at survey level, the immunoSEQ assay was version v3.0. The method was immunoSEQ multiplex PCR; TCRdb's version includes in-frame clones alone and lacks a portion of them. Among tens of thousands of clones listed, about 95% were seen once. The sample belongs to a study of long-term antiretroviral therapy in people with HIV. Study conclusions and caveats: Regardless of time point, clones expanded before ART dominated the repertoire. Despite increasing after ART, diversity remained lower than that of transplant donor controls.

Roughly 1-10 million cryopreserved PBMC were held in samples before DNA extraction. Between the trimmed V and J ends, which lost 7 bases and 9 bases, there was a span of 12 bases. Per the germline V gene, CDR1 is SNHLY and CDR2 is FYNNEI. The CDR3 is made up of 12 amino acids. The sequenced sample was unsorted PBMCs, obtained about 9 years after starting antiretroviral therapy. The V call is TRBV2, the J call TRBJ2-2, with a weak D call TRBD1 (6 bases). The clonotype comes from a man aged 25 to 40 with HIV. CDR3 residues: CASTGASRELFF. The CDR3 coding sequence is TGTGCCAGCACAGGGGCTTCCAGGGAGCTGTTTTTT.